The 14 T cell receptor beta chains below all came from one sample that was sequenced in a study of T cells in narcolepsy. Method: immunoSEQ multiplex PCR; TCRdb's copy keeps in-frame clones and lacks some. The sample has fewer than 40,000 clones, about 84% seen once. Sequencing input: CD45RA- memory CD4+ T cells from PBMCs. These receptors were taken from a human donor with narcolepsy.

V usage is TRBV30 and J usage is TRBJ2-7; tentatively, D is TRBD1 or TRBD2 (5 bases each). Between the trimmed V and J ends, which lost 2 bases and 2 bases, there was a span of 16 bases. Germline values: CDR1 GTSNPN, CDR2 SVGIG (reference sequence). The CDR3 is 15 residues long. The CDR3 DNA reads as TGTGCCTGGAGTAGAGGCAGGGAGTACCCCTACGAGCAGTACTTC. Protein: CAWSRGREYPYEQYF. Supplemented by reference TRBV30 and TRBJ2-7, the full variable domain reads SQTIHQWPATLVQPVGSPLSLECTVEGTSNPNLYWYRQAAGRGLQLLFYSVGIGQISSEVPQNLSASRPQDRQFILSSKKLLLSDSGFYLCAWSRGREYPYEQYFGPGTRLTVT.

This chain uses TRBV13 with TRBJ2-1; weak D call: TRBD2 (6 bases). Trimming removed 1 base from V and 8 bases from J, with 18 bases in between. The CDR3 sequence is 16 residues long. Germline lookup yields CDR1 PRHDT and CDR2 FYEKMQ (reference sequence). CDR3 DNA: TGTGCCAGCAGCTTAGAGACAGCAGGGACTGCCTATGAGCAGTTCTTC. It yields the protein CASSLETAGTAYEQFF.

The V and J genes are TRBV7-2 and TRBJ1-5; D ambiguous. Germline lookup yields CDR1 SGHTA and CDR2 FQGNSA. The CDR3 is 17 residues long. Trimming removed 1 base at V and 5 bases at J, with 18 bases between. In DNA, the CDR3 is TGTGCCAGCAGCTTAGTAAACTCCGGAGGAGGCTATCAGCCCCAGCATTTT. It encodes CASSLVNSGGGYQPQHF.

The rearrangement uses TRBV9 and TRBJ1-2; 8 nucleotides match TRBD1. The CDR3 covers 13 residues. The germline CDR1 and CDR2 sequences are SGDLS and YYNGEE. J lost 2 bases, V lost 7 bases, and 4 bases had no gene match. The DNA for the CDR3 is TGTGCCAGCGGGCGACAGGGGAACTATGGCTACACCTTC. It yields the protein CASGRQGNYGYTF. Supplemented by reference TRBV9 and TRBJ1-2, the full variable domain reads DSGVTQTPKHLITATGQRVTLRCSPRSGDLSVYWYQQSLDQGLQFLIQYYNGEERAKGNILERFSAQQFPDLHSELNLSSLELGDSALYFCASGRQGNYGYTFGSGTRLTVV.

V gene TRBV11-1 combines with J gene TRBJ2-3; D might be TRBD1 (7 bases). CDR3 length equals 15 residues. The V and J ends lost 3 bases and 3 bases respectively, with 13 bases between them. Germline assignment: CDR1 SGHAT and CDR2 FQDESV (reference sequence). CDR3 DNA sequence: TGTGCCAGCAGCTTCGGGGGACAGCCTACAGATACGCAGTATTTT. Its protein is CASSFGGQPTDTQYF.

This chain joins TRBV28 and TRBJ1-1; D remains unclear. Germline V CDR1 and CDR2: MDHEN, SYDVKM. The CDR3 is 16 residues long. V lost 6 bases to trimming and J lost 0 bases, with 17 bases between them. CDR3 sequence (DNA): TGTGCCAGCAGCCGAAGGCGGGGTATGATGAACACTGAAGCTTTCTTT. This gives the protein CASSRRRGMMNTEAFF.

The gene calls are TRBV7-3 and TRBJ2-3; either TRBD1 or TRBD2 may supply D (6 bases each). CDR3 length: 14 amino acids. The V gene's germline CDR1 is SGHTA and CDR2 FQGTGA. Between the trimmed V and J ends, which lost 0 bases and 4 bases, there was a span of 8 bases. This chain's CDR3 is CASSLTGGADTQYF. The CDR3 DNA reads TGTGCCAGCAGCTTAACGGGGGGCGCAGATACGCAGTATTTT. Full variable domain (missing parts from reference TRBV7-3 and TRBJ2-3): GAGVSQTPSNKVTEKGKYVELRCDPISGHTALYWYRQSLGQGPEFLIYFQGTGAADDSGLPNDRFFAVRPEGSVSTLKIQRTERGDSAVYLCASSLTGGADTQYFGPGTRLTVL.

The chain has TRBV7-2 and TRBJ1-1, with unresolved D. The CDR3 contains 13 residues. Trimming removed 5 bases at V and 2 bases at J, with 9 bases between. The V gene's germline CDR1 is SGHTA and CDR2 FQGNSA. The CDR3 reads CASSRTINTEAFF. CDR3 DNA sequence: TGTGCCAGCAGCCGAACAATCAACACTGAAGCTTTCTTT. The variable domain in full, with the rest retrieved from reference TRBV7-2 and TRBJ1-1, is GAGVSQSPSNKVTEKGKDVELRCDPISGHTALYWYRQSLGQGLEFLIYFQGNSAPDKSGLPSDRFSAERTGGSVSTLTIQRTQQEDSAVYLCASSRTINTEAFFGQGTRLTVV.

The CDR3 spells CASSRSGGDTEAFF. The CDR3 DNA follows: TGTGCCAGCAGCCGTTCGGGCGGGGACACTGAAGCTTTCTTT. The genes are TRBV11-1 and TRBJ1-1; no reliable D call. With 5 bases removed from V and 3 bases from J, the gap between germline ends came to 13 bases. The CDR3 is made up of 14 amino acids. Looked up from germline, CDR1 is SGHAT and CDR2 is FQDESV (reference sequence).

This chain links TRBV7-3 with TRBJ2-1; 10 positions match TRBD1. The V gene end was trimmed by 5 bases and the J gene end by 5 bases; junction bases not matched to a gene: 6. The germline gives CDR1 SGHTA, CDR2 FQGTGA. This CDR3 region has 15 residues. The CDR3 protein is CASSQTGGRDNEQFF. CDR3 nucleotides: TGTGCCAGCAGCCAGACAGGGGGCCGGGACAATGAGCAGTTCTTC. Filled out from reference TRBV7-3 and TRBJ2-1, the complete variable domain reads GAGVSQTPSNKVTEKGKYVELRCDPISGHTALYWYRQSLGQGPEFLIYFQGTGAADDSGLPNDRFFAVRPEGSVSTLKIQRTERGDSAVYLCASSQTGGRDNEQFFGPGTRLTVL.

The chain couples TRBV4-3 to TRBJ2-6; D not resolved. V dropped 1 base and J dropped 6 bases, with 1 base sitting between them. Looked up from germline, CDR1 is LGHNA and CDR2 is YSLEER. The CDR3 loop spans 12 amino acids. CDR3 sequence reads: CASSQVANVLTF. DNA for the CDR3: TGCGCCAGCAGCCAAGTGGCCAACGTCCTGACTTTC.

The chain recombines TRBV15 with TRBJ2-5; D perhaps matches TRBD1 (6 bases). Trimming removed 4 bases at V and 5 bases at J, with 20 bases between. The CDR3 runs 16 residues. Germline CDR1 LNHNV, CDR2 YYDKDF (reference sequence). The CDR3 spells CATSKGDPQGKETQYF. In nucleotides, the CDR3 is TGTGCCACCAGCAAGGGAGACCCCCAGGGGAAGGAGACCCAGTACTTC.

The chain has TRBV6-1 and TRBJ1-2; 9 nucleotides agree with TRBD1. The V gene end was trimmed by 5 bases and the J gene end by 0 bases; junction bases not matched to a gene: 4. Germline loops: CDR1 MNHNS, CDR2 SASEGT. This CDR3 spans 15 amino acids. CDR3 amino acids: CASSQTGGANYGYTF. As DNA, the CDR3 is TGTGCCAGCAGTCAGACAGGGGGAGCTAACTATGGCTACACCTTC.

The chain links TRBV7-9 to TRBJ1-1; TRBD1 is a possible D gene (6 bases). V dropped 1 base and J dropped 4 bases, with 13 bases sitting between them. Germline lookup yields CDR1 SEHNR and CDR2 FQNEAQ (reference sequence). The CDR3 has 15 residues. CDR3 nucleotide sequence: TGTGCCAGCAGCTTAGGGGGGCAGGGGTCCACTGAAGCTTTCTTT. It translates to CASSLGGQGSTEAFF.